The sequence of this TCR beta chain was determined in a study of control samples from healthy donors and cancer patients. The data were produced by immunoSEQ multiplex PCR, yet TCRdb's version contains in-frame clones alone and is incomplete. The sample holds some 100,000 clones, approximately 90% seen once. Trimming left V 3 bases short and J 0 bases short, with 6 bases between. The CDR3 spans 15 residues. Germline V gives CDR1 MDHEN, CDR2 SYDVKM. The clonotype was recovered from a man aged 30 to 39 in good health. Sequencing was carried out using blood. This chain uses TRBV28 with TRBJ2-6; D gene unclear. The CDR3 reads CASSFQTSGANVLTF. CDR3 nucleotide sequence: TGTGCCAGCAGTTTCCAGACCTCTGGGGCCAACGTCCTGACTTTC.